This T cell receptor (beta chain) stems from a study of blood T cell repertoires in COVID-19. About the research overall: T cells, B-cell-depleted T cells, or PBMCs provided the cDNA or gDNA that served as material.

Germline V lookup: CDR1 MNHEY, CDR2 SMNVEV (reference sequence). V lost 7 bases to trimming and J lost 6 bases, with 12 bases between them. This CDR3 has 13 amino acids. Assignment of participants to cohorts was predicated upon participant-reported clinical history. Individuals in the exposed group had encountered a COVID-19 case within 2 weeks preceding study entry. Per the original methods: Amplification of reference gene primers was used by the study to estimate nucleated cell counts. TCRdb's copy holds only in-frame clones and misses some; the assay was immunoSEQ multiplex PCR. V and J calls and clone size are copied from that table; D and trimming were computed from the DNA. The table has approximately 150,000 clones, approximately 80% seen once.

V gene TRBV27 combines with J gene TRBJ1-4, with D hard to call. The sequence was obtained from a man between 65 and 80 years old who had been exposed to COVID-19. Input material: PBMCs or T cells enriched from blood (not recorded which). DNA of the CDR3: TGTGCCAGCAAGGCCGGAGTCGATGAAAAACTGTTTTTT. It specifies CASKAGVDEKLFF. Together with reference TRBV27 and TRBJ1-4, the CDR3 gives the full variable domain: EAQVTQNPRYLITVTGKKLTVTCSQNMNHEYMSWYRQDPGLGLRQIYYSMNVEVTDKGDVPEGYKVSRKEKRNFPLILESPSPNQTSLYFCASKAGVDEKLFFGSGTQLSVL.